The 30 T cell receptor beta chains presented below share a single source sample, sequenced in a study of cytomegalovirus exposure and HLA in healthy donors. Repertoires were generated with immunoSEQ multiplex PCR, while TCRdb's copy carries only in-frame clones and drops some. The sample gives approximately 60,000 clones, roughly nine tenths of which show up once; 1% to 1.5% is in the top ten. The specimen was PBMCs. The receptors come from a woman aged 18-30 years in good health and CMV-seronegative.

The J gene is TRBJ1-1, the V gene TRBV6-1, with D unresolved. Germline loops: CDR1 MNHNS, CDR2 SASEGT. Trimming shortened V by 2 bases and J by 1 base, and 5 bases separated the two germline ends. The CDR3 length is 13 residues. The CDR3 sequence is CASSEPRNTEAFF. The CDR3 DNA sequence: TGTGCCAGCAGTGAACCTAGGAACACTGAAGCTTTCTTT.

The chain recombines TRBV4-2 with TRBJ1-2; 8 bases fit TRBD1. The ends lost 4 bases at V and 8 bases at J; junction bases unmatched: 9. In germline, CDR1 is LGHNA, CDR2 YNFKEQ. The CDR3 is made up of 14 amino acids. The CDR3 spells CASSRLGDRIGYTF. CDR3 nucleotides: TGTGCCAGCAGCCGGCTTGGGGACAGGATAGGCTACACCTTC.

J is TRBJ2-7 and V is TRBV19; possibly TRBD1 for D (6 bases). Germline V lookup: CDR1 LNHDA, CDR2 SQIVND (reference sequence). The CDR3 is 15 residues long. V lost 5 bases and J 4 bases, leaving 18 bases between the germline ends. The CDR3 sequence is CASSPTLSGVYEQYF. The DNA of the CDR3 is TGTGCCAGTAGTCCGACCTTGTCAGGGGTGTACGAGCAGTACTTC.

This sequence joins TRBV10-1 and TRBJ1-5; D is unclear. This CDR3 comprises 15 residues. CDR1 is WNHNN, CDR2 SYGVQD, per germline (reference sequence). Trimming stripped 0 bases from V and 0 bases from J, with 6 bases between. This CDR3 reads CASSESAYSNQPQHF. In DNA, the CDR3 is TGCGCCAGCAGTGAGTCAGCTTATAGCAATCAGCCCCAGCATTTT.

This clone has a single count. The chain has TRBV4-3 and TRBJ2-3; 9 positions match TRBD1. Germline loops: CDR1 LGHNA, CDR2 YSLEER. The CDR3 extends over 17 amino acids. With 0 bases clipped from V and 3 bases from J, the junction kept 7 bases outside the gene matches. The CDR3 DNA reads as TGCGCCAGCAGCCAAGAACGGACAGGGGTAGATACAGATACGCAGTATTTT. It specifies CASSQERTGVDTDTQYF.

J is TRBJ2-7 and V is TRBV6-1; 7 nucleotides match TRBD2. The CDR3 runs to 14 residues. The V and J ends lost 1 base and 6 bases, in that order; junction bases with no gene match: 6. Per the germline V gene, CDR1 is MNHNS and CDR2 is SASEGT. For the CDR3, the DNA is TGTGCCAGCAGTGAAGGGGAGGGTCCGGTCGAGCAGTACTTC. This sequence encodes CASSEGEGPVEQYF.

This clone was picked up one time. CDR3 amino acids: CSVVLRERTYEQYF. CDR3 nucleotide sequence: TGCAGCGTTGTGTTGCGGGAAAGAACCTACGAGCAGTACTTC. The V and J genes are TRBV29-1 and TRBJ2-7, with a weak D call TRBD2 (6 bases). Germline V gene sequence: CDR1 SQVTM, CDR2 ANQGSEA. This CDR3 is 14 amino acids long. V shed 4 bases and J shed 2 bases, with 15 bases lying between them.

The chain carries TRBV7-9 and TRBJ2-1; D gene ambiguous. Germline CDR1 SEHNR, CDR2 FQNEAQ (reference sequence). V gave up 5 bases and J gave up 4 bases, with 9 bases separating them. The length of the CDR3 is 13 residues. CDR3 sequence reads: CASSPVRYNEQFF. DNA of the CDR3: TGTGCCAGCAGCCCCGTACGGTACAATGAGCAGTTCTTC.

This clone came up once. V usage is TRBV7-3 and J usage is TRBJ2-2, with D hard to call. The CDR3 is 14 amino acids. V was cut by 1 base and J by 3 bases, with 6 bases left in between. Germline V gene sequence: CDR1 SGHTA, CDR2 FQGTGA. The CDR3 coding sequence is TGTGCCAGCAGCTTAAGCGCATACACCGGGGAGCTGTTTTTT. Amino acid sequence: CASSLSAYTGELFF.

The rearrangement joins TRBV7-9 to TRBJ2-5, with a possible D match to TRBD1 (6 bases). Trimming shortened V by 1 base and J by 1 base, and 13 bases separated the two germline ends. The CDR3 totals 16 residues. From germline, CDR1 is SEHNR and CDR2 FQNEAQ (reference sequence). This CDR3 reads CASSLVSGHLQETQYF. The CDR3 DNA reads TGTGCCAGCAGCTTAGTTTCGGGACACCTCCAAGAGACCCAGTACTTC.

V and J are TRBV27 and TRBJ2-7, with a possible D match to TRBD2 (5 bases). Trimming stripped 10 bases from V and 5 bases from J, with 18 bases between. The germline gives CDR1 MNHEY, CDR2 SMNVEV (reference sequence). The CDR3 consists of 13 residues. CDR3 region: CATRRGRGDEQYF. CDR3 nucleotides: TGTGCCACCCGCCGAGGGCGCGGCGACGAGCAGTACTTC.

The chain has TRBV30 and TRBJ1-5; D is undetermined. With 1 base removed from V and 0 bases from J, the gap between germline ends came to 16 bases. Germline lookup yields CDR1 GTSNPN and CDR2 SVGIG (reference sequence). This CDR3 is built from 17 residues. CDR3 nucleotides: TGTGCCTGGAGTGACGGGGTACTGAAACATAGCAATCAGCCCCAGCATTTT. It yields the protein CAWSDGVLKHSNQPQHF.

The chain joins TRBV28 to TRBJ2-6, with D unresolved. Germline CDR1 and CDR2: MDHEN and SYDVKM. This CDR3 comprises 14 residues. V dropped 2 bases and J dropped 4 bases, with 6 bases sitting between them. The CDR3 spells CASSLVAGANVLTF. In DNA, the CDR3 is TGTGCCAGCAGTTTAGTGGCCGGGGCCAACGTCCTGACTTTC.

The chain carries TRBV6-5 and TRBJ1-1; 8 bases fit TRBD1. Losses at the gene ends were 6 bases for V and 4 bases for J; bases not matched to a gene: 10. Germline lookup yields CDR1 MNHEY and CDR2 SVGAGI. The length of the CDR3 is 15 residues. CDR3 protein: CASRRQQGGGTEAFF. DNA of the CDR3: TGTGCCAGCAGGCGTCAACAGGGGGGCGGCACTGAAGCTTTCTTT.

This clone was counted a single time. The gene calls are TRBV6-5 and TRBJ1-2; TRBD1 matches 9 bases. CDR3 length equals 15 residues. The trim removed 4 bases at V and 8 bases at J, leaving 11 bases unmatched. The germline V gene has CDR1 MNHEY and CDR2 SVGAGI. In DNA, the CDR3 is TGTGCCAGCAGTTCCACCGGGACAGGGCTCTTCGGCTACACCTTC. It specifies CASSSTGTGLFGYTF.

CDR3 protein: CASSSQREAGEQFF. CDR3 nucleotide sequence: TGTGCCAGCAGCTCTCAGCGGGAGGCCGGTGAGCAGTTCTTC. The chain is built from TRBV11-1 and TRBJ2-1, with 9 positions matching TRBD2. This CDR3 contains 14 residues. Germline CDR1 and CDR2: SGHAT and FQDESV (reference sequence). With 4 bases clipped from V and 9 bases from J, the junction kept 7 bases outside the gene matches.

The rearrangement links TRBV5-6 to TRBJ2-3, with TRBD1 matching 10 bases. V shed 4 bases and J 2 bases; nucleotides not matched to a gene: 13. Germline-derived CDR1 and CDR2 are SGHDT and YYEEEE. The CDR3 totals 18 residues. The CDR3 sequence: CASSIGTGVLFHTDTQYF. CDR3 in DNA: TGTGCCAGCAGCATCGGGACAGGGGTACTGTTCCACACAGATACGCAGTATTTT.

The genes are TRBV28 and TRBJ1-2; the D gene is possibly TRBD1 (5 bases). V was pared by 7 bases and J by 4 bases, with 16 bases between. Germline V CDR1 and CDR2: MDHEN, SYDVKM. This CDR3 comprises 14 residues. In DNA form, the CDR3 reads TGTGCCAGCACCCCTCAGCGGGGGACCTATGGCTACACCTTC. Residues: CASTPQRGTYGYTF.

J is TRBJ2-1 and V is TRBV7-9; no definite D call. This CDR3 is built from 12 residues. Germline assignment: CDR1 SEHNR and CDR2 FQNEAQ (reference sequence). V was trimmed by 5 bases and J by 9 bases, leaving 11 bases between them. The CDR3 sequence is CASSPARGEQFF. CDR3 nucleotide sequence: TGTGCCAGCAGCCCCGCGCGCGGTGAGCAGTTCTTC.

The gene calls are TRBV7-2 and TRBJ2-5; TRBD2 agrees at 7 bases. This CDR3 contains 18 residues. Germline trimming cut 8 bases from V and 7 bases from J; bases unmatched to any gene: 25. The V gene's germline CDR1 is SGHTA and CDR2 FQGNSA. In DNA, the CDR3 is TGTGCCAGCGCTAAGAACCGTCGGGACTATCTAGACGGTGGGACCCAGTACTTC. This gives the protein CASAKNRRDYLDGGTQYF.

The rearrangement joins TRBV28 to TRBJ1-4, with TRBD1 matching over 10 bases. The CDR3 covers 14 residues. Germline V gene sequence: CDR1 MDHEN, CDR2 SYDVKM. The CDR3, as DNA: TGTGCGGTCTCCGCCGGGACAGGGGTGGAAAAACTGTTTTTT. It is translated as CAVSAGTGVEKLFF.

This chain uses TRBV28 with TRBJ1-2; 10 bases map to TRBD1. The CDR3 loop spans 17 amino acids. The trim removed 2 bases at V and 2 bases at J, leaving 8 bases unmatched. Germline CDR1 reads MDHEN; CDR2 reads SYDVKM. CDR3 residues: CASSLPPGQGENYGYTF. The CDR3 DNA reads as TGTGCCAGCAGTTTACCCCCCGGACAGGGGGAGAACTATGGCTACACCTTC.

V gene TRBV7-9 combines with J gene TRBJ1-3; D is ambiguous. Germline V gives CDR1 SEHNR, CDR2 FQNEAQ (reference sequence). Trimming took 5 bases from V and 3 from J, leaving 8 bases between them. There are 13 residues in the CDR3. The DNA of the CDR3 is TGTGCCAGCAGCCCCCCGGGTGGAAACACCATATATTTT. It codes for CASSPPGGNTIYF.

There are a few counts of this clone. The chain recombines TRBV10-1 with TRBJ1-2; a possible D gene is TRBD1 (6 bases). CDR1 WNHNN and CDR2 SYGVQD come from the germline V gene (reference sequence). The ends were cut back, 4 bases at V and 7 bases at J, with 13 bases in the middle. The CDR3 totals 13 residues. The CDR3 protein is CASSVRTDGGYTF. For the CDR3, the DNA is TGCGCCAGCAGTGTCCGGACAGACGGTGGCTACACCTTC.

The J gene is TRBJ2-1, the V gene TRBV12-5; 7 bases are shared with TRBD1. Germline trimming cut 5 bases from V and 3 bases from J; bases unmatched to any gene: 10. The germline CDR1 and CDR2 sequences are LGHNT and FRNRAP. The CDR3 sequence is 16 residues long. The CDR3: CASGKGGQGDYNEQFF. CDR3 in DNA: TGTGCTAGTGGTAAGGGTGGGCAGGGGGACTACAATGAGCAGTTCTTC.

V gene TRBV7-3 combines with J gene TRBJ1-6, with D maybe TRBD1 (5 bases). This CDR3 spans 14 amino acids. CDR1 SGHTA and CDR2 FQGTGA come from the germline V gene. V was clipped by 2 bases and J by 9 bases, with 11 bases between them. The CDR3 coding sequence is TGTGCCAGCAGCTTACAGGGATCGGGTTCACCCCTCCACTTT. It specifies CASSLQGSGSPLHF.

The chain recombines TRBV5-1 with TRBJ2-1; D gene unclear. Trimming took 3 bases from V and 2 from J, leaving 9 bases between them. CDR3 length equals 14 residues. Looked up from germline, CDR1 is SGHRS and CDR2 is YFSETQ. The CDR3, as DNA: TGCGCCAGCAGCTATAGCCCGGCCTACAATGAGCAGTTCTTC. It specifies CASSYSPAYNEQFF. The whole variable domain, remainder taken from reference TRBV5-1 and TRBJ2-1, is KAGVTQTPRYLIKTRGQQVTLSCSPISGHRSVSWYQQTPGQGLQFLFEYFSETQRNKGNFPGRFSGRQFSNSRSEMNVSTLELGDSALYLCASSYSPAYNEQFFGPGTRLTVL.

The CDR3 nucleotides read TGTGCCAGCAGCGCCATAAGGGAGTTCTCTGGAAACACCATATATTTT. Protein sequence: CASSAIREFSGNTIYF. The chain recombines TRBV9 with TRBJ1-3; D not certain. CDR1 is SGDLS, CDR2 YYNGEE, per germline. The CDR3 consists of 16 residues. The V end was cut by 3 bases, the J end by 0 bases, with 13 bases between.

The genes are TRBV23-1 and TRBJ1-3, with D possibly matching TRBD1 (5 bases). TRBV23-1 is recorded as an ORF, its role being uncertain. The CDR3 extends over 19 amino acids. The V end was cut by 0 bases, the J end by 0 bases, with 18 bases between. CDR3 loop: CASSQSYDSGISSGNTIYF. The CDR3 DNA is TGCGCCAGCAGTCAATCGTACGACAGTGGAATTAGCTCTGGAAACACCATATATTTT.

The chain couples TRBV4-1 to TRBJ1-2; perhaps TRBD1 as D (5 bases). Germline CDR1 MGHRA, CDR2 YSYEKL. Between the trimmed V and J ends, which lost 0 bases and 5 bases, there was a span of 16 bases. The CDR3 contains 16 residues. The CDR3 coding sequence is TGCGCCAGCAGCCAAGAACCTGGACATACGTCATATGGCTACACCTTC. This sequence encodes CASSQEPGHTSYGYTF.